This T cell receptor (beta chain) was profiled in a study of T cells after yellow fever vaccination (dated by TCRdb to the late 2010s). Concerning the study at large: Memory subsets (EM, EMRA, CM and Tscm) were sorted on a BD FACS Aria III using CD3, CD45RA, CCR7 and CD95 staining. The SMART-Seq v4 Ultra Low Input RNA kit was used to prepare libraries from fractions with low cell numbers. To follow T-cell clones before and after primary and booster YFV17D yellow fever vaccination, bulk TCR alpha and beta repertoires were sequenced over time. Two healthy male donors, one aged 18 to 30 and one aged 30 to 39 years, made up the cohort. Blood was collected at multiple timepoints before and after primary and secondary immunization, and bulk PBMC replicates and cell subsets were isolated. Memory subsets were sorted on days 0, 15 and 45 and at 18 months after primary vaccination, and on days 0, 15 and 45 after the 30-year booster. Broader findings and caveats from the paper: A small fraction of clonotypes appeared in both the CD4 and CD8 compartments, likely as a result of convergent recombination. In the sorted memory subsets on day 0, nearly all vaccine-responding clonotypes were below the level of detection. Computational filtering was needed because FACS-sorted repertoires could contain abundant contaminating clonotypes from the bulk population. Compared with the primary T-cell response, the secondary T-cell response was faster but weaker, reaching its peak on day 5 rather than on day 15. Because the study included only a couple of donors, the extent to which the findings can be generalized is limited. Most clones expanded after primary vaccination (almost 98% of CD4 and approximately 86% of CD8) were re-detected after the booster, suggesting that broad memory maintenance occurred.

The treatment or condition label of this sample denotes: live attenuated yellow fever vaccine strain. A standard Ficoll-Paque protocol was used to isolate PBMCs from peripheral blood. The RNeasy Micro Kit was used to extract RNA from sorted memory subsets. The CDR3 covers 15 residues, taking in both the cysteine and the phenylalanine. Solely the CDR3 DNA is kept, with 45 bases framed from the first base. V drops 0 bases and J drops 2 bases, leaving 12 bases in between. Taken from the germline V gene, the CDR1 and CDR2 loops are SGDLS and YYNGEE. TCR cDNA was made using 5'RACE template switching, a step that added a universal primer site and unique molecular identifiers. Priming for cDNA synthesis came from both the TCR alpha and TCR beta constant segments. Libraries were amplified in two PCR steps, with sample barcodes and sequencing adapters added in the second step. Sequencing of the libraries was done on either Illumina HiSeq 2500 (2x100 bp) or NovaSeq (2x150 bp). Per the source publication's procedure: MIGEC was used to demultiplex reads and collapse the reads into UMI consensus sequences, and MiXCR was used for V(D)J alignment. Vaccine-responding clonotypes were identified with edgeR using replicate PBMC samples, with FDR below 0.01 and a log2 fold change above 5 up to day 15 being required. Each bulk clonotype received a CD4 or CD8 identity based on whether the sequenced CD4 or CD8 repertoire contained that clonotype at higher abundance. To estimate the distribution of each clone across memory phenotypes, clonotype frequencies in memory subsets were weighted by FACS-sorted cell numbers. The public reads were reanalyzed by TCRdb: fastp trimming at Q25, MiXCR alignment, in-frame beta chains only. Records with the same CDR3 protein are collapsed into one entry carrying the most frequent genes and DNA. Clone size and V and J calls follow TCRdb, not the original study. The sample table holds about 12,000 distinct CDR3 sequences, of which about 5% were seen once. Less than 0.95% of the sample is taken by the ten largest.

This clonotype was seen at least ten times. Per-base quality was not reported, and no clone a single base away is much larger than it. The TCR comes from a man aged 25-45 years who received the YFV17D yellow fever vaccine. The rearrangement joined TRBV9 to TRBJ2-7, with the D gene not confidently named. Sequenced here: PBMCs, either bulk or a sorted T-cell subset (CD4+, CD8+, memory, or dextramer-sorted; not recorded which), sampled on the day of the yellow fever booster vaccination. The DNA is TGTGCCAGCAGCGTAGGTGTCACCAGGCCCTACGAGCAGTACTTC. Its translation reads: CASSVGVTRPYEQYF.